This T cell receptor (beta chain) was observed in a study of tumor-infiltrating lymphocytes in primary liver carcinoma listed by TCRdb under 2017. Background for the entire study: The five patients, three men and two women aged 30 to 69 years, had hepatocellular carcinoma (four) or combined HCC and intrahepatic cholangiocarcinoma (one). Tumors of the five patients were stage T1-T3 N0M0 with maximum diameters of roughly 4.2 to 11 cm. Samples yielded roughly 3.5 to 7.13 million productive TCRbeta reads; read depth did not differ significantly between tissue types. For each liver tumor, the study sampled five regions along with adjacent normal tissue and blood, and applied TCRbeta repertoire sequencing, expression microarrays and whole-exome sequencing. TCRbeta repertoire sequencing covered roughly 35 specimens from 5 patients: roughly 25 tumor regions, 5 adjacent noncancerous liver tissues and 5 peripheral blood samples. Repertoires from technical replicates were highly reproducible, with mean shared-clone rates about 0.86 and correlation coefficients above 0.95. Paper-wide results and their limitations: Only the TCR beta chain was sequenced, so true repertoire diversity is likely underestimated because unpaired alpha chains were not captured. Comparison of CD4+ and CD8+ T cell repertoires was precluded by the use of bulk unsorted samples. The top 250 clones accounted for a significantly greater share of the repertoire in tumors than in blood (p = 0.039). With just 4 or 5 patients in the study, the authors point out that the findings should be validated in a larger study. Consistent with antigen-driven expansion, pairs of tumor regions showed higher repertoire overlap (mean roughly 36%) than either tumor-adjacent pairs (around 17%) or tumor-blood pairs (approximately 15%).

From its cysteine to its phenylalanine, the CDR3 spans 12 amino acids. The retained sequence is limited to the CDR3, 36 bases, with the frame set at the first base. The junction shows trimming of 5 bases on V and 5 bases on J, plus 8 bases between the germline ends. Based on the germline V gene, the CDR1 and CDR2 sequences are SGHVS and FQNEAQ. Without any cell sorting, total RNA and DNA were co-extracted from about 21-30 mg of bulk tissue using the AllPrep DNA/RNA mini kit. Between late 2015 and 2016, 4 to 6 patients in China with histopathologically diagnosed primary liver carcinoma had surgical resection. Chronic HBV infection was present in the patients, and the patients were treatment-naive at sampling. Each fresh piece of tumor and adjacent tissue was cut in two, with one half stored in RNAlater at -80 degrees C and the other half sent for histology. Turning to this clonotype: There is no known antigen for this receptor. A much larger clone differs from this one at a single base, so this may be a read error.

A constant-region primer and ProtoScript II reverse transcriptase were used to reverse-transcribe TCRbeta-specific cDNA from roughly 0.5 ug total RNA. Construction of the TCRbeta libraries relied on three nested rounds of multiplex PCR, following a slightly modified ARM-PCR procedure. Multiplex TRBV1-TRBV30 forward primers and a Cbeta reverse primer were used in the first two PCR rounds, each of which was run for approximately 11 cycles. A final 25-cycle PCR with Deep VentR polymerase added sample barcodes and Illumina adapters. Before sequencing, amplicons of 200-500 bp were purified from gel using a QIAquick gel extraction kit. TCRbeta amplicons were sequenced on an Illumina HiSeq 2500 with 250-bp paired-end reads. In the source study's methods: Reads were quality-trimmed with Trimmomatic v0.33, and paired reads were merged with FLASH v1.2.11 to recover full CDR3 sequences. V, D and J germline segments were assigned to the rearranged TCRbeta sequences using MiGEC v1.2.1b. Clonotype statistics and Shannon-Wiener diversity indices were computed with VDJtools v1.0.0. Except for diversity analysis, only each sample's 250 most abundant clonotypes were used in subsequent analyses to reduce sampling bias. TCRdb trimmed public reads at Q25 via fastp, called clones via MiXCR and kept in-frame beta chains. Entries that share a CDR3 protein sequence are merged under the most common genes and DNA. The V and J calls reflect TCRdb's pipeline rather than the authors' work. The sample contains more than 100,000 distinct CDR3 sequences, under 70% of them found a single time. The ten top clones hold roughly 8.1% of the sample.

The chain employs TRBV7-8 and TRBJ2-3; the D gene is perhaps TRBD2, from 5 matching bases. This sequence was found in a woman aged 55-70 years with primary liver carcinoma and hepatitis B virus infection. Sequenced: tumor-adjacent normal liver tissue. The DNA sequence follows: TGTGCCAGCAGCCAGAGCGGAGATACGCAGTATTTT. It encodes CASSQSGDTQYF.